This is a list of T cell receptor beta chains from one sample in a study of follicular helper T cells after annual influenza vaccination. The method was immunoSEQ multiplex PCR; TCRdb's version includes in-frame clones alone and lacks a portion of them. The table lists 9,000 to 13,000 clones, approximately 80% of them singletons. The specimen was CXCR5- memory CD4+ T cells sorted from blood, collected 6 weeks after influenza vaccination. These receptors originate from an adult who received the influenza vaccine. Both conserved end residues are part of each CDR3. Each record gives: CDR3 protein, CDR3 DNA, J gene, clone size, D gene, V gene. A D gene is named only where the DNA matches it firmly. Only some rows state a clone size, as once, few, many or a class for expanded clones.

CASLGPTADTQYF | TGTGCCAGCCTCGGTCCCACGGCAGATACGCAGTATTTT | TRBJ2-3 | NA | NA | TRBV25-1
CASTGRENTEAFF | TGTGCCTCCACAGGGAGGGAGAACACTGAAGCTTTCTTT | TRBJ1-1 | NA | NA | TRBV10-3
CASPGGLLVNEQFF | TGTGCCAGCCCGGGGGGGCTGTTGGTCAATGAGCAGTTCTTC | TRBJ2-1 | NA | TRBD2 | TRBV2
CASSSDRGRFYEQYF | TGTGCCAGCAGCTCCGACCGGGGGAGATTCTACGAGCAGTACTTC | TRBJ2-7 | few | NA | TRBV7-6
CASSQVGRARGGTEAFF | TGCGCCAGCAGCCAAGTCGGTAGGGCCCGCGGTGGCACTGAAGCTTTCTTT | TRBJ1-1 | few | NA | TRBV4-1
CASRGVLRGTEAFF | TGCGCCAGCAGAGGGGTCCTGAGGGGCACTGAAGCTTTCTTT | TRBJ1-1 | NA | NA | TRBV4-1
CASSLRARDRVQKLFF | TGTGCCAGCAGCTTAAGAGCGAGGGACAGGGTCCAAAAACTGTTTTTT | TRBJ1-4 | few | TRBD1 | TRBV7-2
CASSRRLAEQSYEQYF | TGTGCCAGCTCACGAAGACTAGCGGAACAATCCTACGAGCAGTACTTC | TRBJ2-7 | NA | TRBD2 | TRBV18
CASSNRGGASTGELFF | TGTGCCAGCAGTAATAGAGGGGGCGCGAGCACCGGGGAGCTGTTTTTT | TRBJ2-2 | NA | TRBD1 | TRBV6-6
CASSPWGENTEAFF | TGTGCCAGCAGCCCCTGGGGCGAGAACACTGAAGCTTTCTTT | TRBJ1-1 | NA | NA | TRBV11-1
CASSYEGGLGKAFF | TGTGCCAGCAGTTACGAGGGGGGCCTGGGGAAAGCTTTCTTT | TRBJ1-1 | NA | NA | TRBV6-9
CASSLGRIVDIQYF | TGTGCCAGCAGCTTAGGGAGGATCGTCGACATTCAGTACTTC | TRBJ2-4 | NA | NA | TRBV11-1
CASSPPEREGYTF | TGTGCCAGCTCACCACCGGAAAGGGAAGGCTACACCTTC | TRBJ1-2 | NA | NA | TRBV18
CASSIDQLRETQYF | TGTGCCAGTAGTATAGATCAGCTACGAGAGACCCAGTACTTC | TRBJ2-5 | NA | NA | TRBV19
CASSSEIANEQYF | TGCGCCAGCAGCTCCGAAATTGCCAACGAGCAGTACTTC | TRBJ2-7 | once | NA | TRBV5-1
CASSHRPGQGGITEAFF | TGTGCCAGCAGTCATCGTCCGGGACAGGGAGGAATCACTGAAGCTTTCTTT | TRBJ1-1 | NA | NA | TRBV12-1
CASSYSGWSTEAFF | TGTGCCAGCAGTTACTCGGGTTGGAGTACTGAAGCTTTCTTT | TRBJ1-1 | NA | NA | TRBV6-5
CASSVLAGGYNEQFF | TGTGCCAGCAGTGTACTAGCGGGGGGATACAATGAGCAGTTCTTC | TRBJ2-1 | NA | TRBD2 | TRBV6-4
CASSTLGHTEAFF | TGTGCCAGTAGTACCCTCGGGCACACTGAAGCTTTCTTT | TRBJ1-1 | NA | NA | TRBV19
CASSPTYDTQYF | TGTGCCAGCAGTCCGACGTATGACACTCAGTACTTC | TRBJ2-5 | NA | NA | TRBV11-3
CASSFGVQETQYF | TGTGCCAGCAGCTTCGGGGTCCAAGAGACCCAGTACTTC | TRBJ2-5 | few | NA | TRBV11-3
CSASDYEQYF | TGCAGTGCTAGCGACTACGAGCAGTACTTC | TRBJ2-7 | NA | NA | TRBV20-1
CASGSPRGTYRNEQYF | TGTGCTAGTGGTTCGCCCCGGGGGACTTACCGGAACGAGCAGTACTTC | TRBJ2-7 | NA | NA | TRBV12-5
CASSYSPSGGTDTQYF | TGTGCCAGCAGTTACTCCCCTAGCGGGGGCACAGATACGCAGTATTTT | TRBJ2-3 | NA | TRBD2 | TRBV6-6
CASSERWPSYEQYF | TGTGCCAGCAGTGAACGGTGGCCCTCCTACGAGCAGTACTTC | TRBJ2-7 | NA | NA | TRBV2
CASSRERRFAKNIQYF | TGTGCCAGCAGTCGCGAGAGGAGGTTCGCCAAAAACATTCAGTACTTC | TRBJ2-4 | NA | NA | TRBV11-1
CASSPRGVEQYF | TGTGCCAGTAGTCCGCGGGGGGTCGAGCAGTACTTC | TRBJ2-7 | NA | TRBD2 | TRBV19
CASSAIQGGNTIYF | TGTGCCAGCAGCGCGATACAGGGAGGAAACACCATATATTTT | TRBJ1-3 | NA | NA | TRBV5-6
CASTTTGTTGKLFF | TGTGCCAGCACTACAACCGGGACAACTGGCAAACTGTTTTTT | TRBJ1-4 | few | NA | TRBV2
CASSASGGAGELFF | TGTGCCAGCAGTGCCAGCGGGGGGGCCGGGGAGCTGTTTTTT | TRBJ2-2 | NA | TRBD2 | TRBV6-6
CASSLAYRSSGNTIYF | TGTGCCAGCAGCTTAGCTTACAGAAGCTCTGGAAACACCATATATTTT | TRBJ1-3 | NA | NA | TRBV7-2
CASRGGYPLHF | TGTGCCAGCAGGGGGGGGTACCCCCTCCACTTT | TRBJ1-6 | few | NA | TRBV2